This T cell receptor (beta chain) was captured in a study of patients and donors after allogeneic stem cell transplantation. TCRdb re-analysed the RT-PCR reads in MiXCR, keeping a single row per CDR3 protein. The sample consists of some 960,000 distinct CDR3 sequences, over 15% of them appearing once. Germline loops: CDR1 SGHRS, CDR2 YFSETQ. The CDR3 loop spans 15 amino acids. V was shortened by 3 bases and J by 6 bases, with 16 bases between the two germline ends. The chain recombines TRBV5-1 with TRBJ2-1; the D is unclear. This sequence originates from a human donor who was either an allogeneic HSCT recipient or a stem cell or donor lymphocyte infusion donor (not recorded which). It is not recorded whose cells these are; they may come from a transplant donor. Sequenced input: blood, either unsorted or a sorted T cell fraction (not recorded which). CDR3 protein: CASSSVPGSANEQFF. The CDR3 DNA sequence: TGCGCCAGCAGCTCGGTGCCGGGTTCCGCCAATGAGCAGTTCTTC.